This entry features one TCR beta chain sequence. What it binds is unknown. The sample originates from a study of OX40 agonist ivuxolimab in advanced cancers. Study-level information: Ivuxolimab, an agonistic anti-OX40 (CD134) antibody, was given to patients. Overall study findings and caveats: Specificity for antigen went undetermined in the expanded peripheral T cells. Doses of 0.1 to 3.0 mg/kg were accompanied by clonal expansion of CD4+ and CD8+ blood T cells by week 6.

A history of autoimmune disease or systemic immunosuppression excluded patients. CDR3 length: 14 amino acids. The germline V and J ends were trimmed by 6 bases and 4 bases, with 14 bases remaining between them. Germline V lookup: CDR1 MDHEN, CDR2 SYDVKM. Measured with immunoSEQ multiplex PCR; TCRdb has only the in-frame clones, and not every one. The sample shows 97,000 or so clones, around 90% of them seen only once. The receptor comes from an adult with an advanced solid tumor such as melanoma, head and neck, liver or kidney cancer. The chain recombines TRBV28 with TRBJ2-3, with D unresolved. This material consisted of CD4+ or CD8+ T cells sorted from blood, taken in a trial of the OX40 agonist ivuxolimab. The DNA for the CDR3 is TGTGCCAGCAGCCCCACGGTAGGGCCAGATACGCAGTATTTT. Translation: CASSPTVGPDTQYF.